This T cell receptor beta chain was recorded in a study of blood T cell repertoires in COVID-19. Assay used: immunoSEQ multiplex PCR; TCRdb lists only in-frame clones, some missing. Among 150,000 to 200,000 clones, over 75% were seen once, and the ten largest hold over 15%. During active infection, Seattle patients enrolled and were then monitored through disease. In regard to this clone: Different DNA sequences within this sample yield the same CDR3.

Germline assignment: CDR1 SGHRS and CDR2 YFSETQ. The length of the CDR3 is 15 residues. The V end lost 1 base, the J end lost 4 bases, and 12 bases lay between the germline ends. Source material: peripheral blood. The rearrangement uses TRBV5-1 and TRBJ1-5, with D unclear. The source is a person aged 70 to 85 with COVID-19, enrolled during active disease. The CDR3: CASSLLGGRNQPQHF. The CDR3 DNA follows: TGCGCCAGCAGCTTGCTTGGCGGGAGAAATCAGCCCCAGCATTTT.